The clone carrying this T cell receptor beta chain was seen many times. Its antigen is still unknown. With a much larger clone just one base away, this may be a read error. Time point meaning: sample taken at primary tumor resection. Every TCR cDNA molecule carried a tag that served as a unique molecular identifier. TCRdb re-analysed the 5' RACE reads in MiXCR, keeping a single row per CDR3 protein. The profile shows 5,200 or so distinct CDR3 sequences, 3% to 4% of them singletons. The germline V gene has CDR1 SGHAT and CDR2 FQNNGV. The CDR3 contains 13 residues. The data were obtained in a study of spatial heterogeneity in lung cancer. Study-wide results and limits: Mutation counts in tumors were tracked by counts of expanded intratumoral alpha and beta TCRs.

The chain carries TRBV11-2 and TRBJ1-2; D might be TRBD1 (5 bases). The material sequenced was lung tumor tissue, taken at surgery. This TCR was recovered from a female donor with early-stage non-small cell lung cancer. This CDR3 reads CASRDGHNYGYNF. The DNA for the CDR3 is TGTGCCAGCAGGGACGGACATAACTATGGCTACAACTTC.